What follows are 14 T cell receptor beta chains derived from one specimen sequenced in a study of human T cells and chemical hapten exposure. MiXCR, run by TCRdb on the RACE reads, gives a single entry per CDR3 protein. This table has about 400,000 distinct CDR3 sequences, about 6.9% appearing once. Time point meaning: patch test 2, 6 weeks after DPC sensitization. The treatment denotes: therapeutic diphenylcyclopropenone sensitization with weekly scalp DPC. The sample consisted of whole blood, taken in connection with sensitization to the hapten diphenylcyclopropenone (DPC). These receptors were collected from a woman younger than 30 with alopecia areata. Some clones in this sample may be carry-over from other donors' samples.

There are a few counts of this clonotype. V usage is TRBV20-1 and J usage is TRBJ1-2; D unresolved. Germline CDR1 reads DFQATT; CDR2 reads SNEGSKA (reference sequence). Trimming shortened V by 0 bases and J by 2 bases, and 10 bases separated the two germline ends. This CDR3 comprises 14 residues. This chain's CDR3 is CSARDPEGNYGYTF. The CDR3 DNA is TGCAGTGCTAGAGATCCCGAGGGAAACTATGGCTACACCTTC.

The chain joins TRBV6-1 to TRBJ1-5, with a weak D call TRBD1 (5 bases). The CDR3 is made up of 14 amino acids. V was cut by 3 bases and J by 5 bases, with 11 bases left in between. CDR1 and CDR2 from the germline V gene are MNHNS and SASEGT. CDR3 sequence reads: CASSELRGDQPQHF. DNA for the CDR3: TGTGCCAGCAGTGAGTTAAGGGGCGATCAGCCCCAGCATTTT.

The V gene is TRBV19, the J gene TRBJ2-2; 8 nucleotides agree with TRBD2. After removal of 3 bases from V and 3 bases from J, the junction contained 9 bases not matched to a gene. The CDR3 covers 17 residues. Germline V gene sequence: CDR1 LNHDA, CDR2 SQIVND (reference sequence). For the CDR3, the DNA is TGTGCCAGTAGTATTAGATCAGCGGGGGCCGACACCGGGGAGCTGTTTTTT. Its translation is CASSIRSAGADTGELFF.

The chain links TRBV4-2 to TRBJ2-2, with D hard to call. CDR1 and CDR2 (germline): LGHNA, YNFKEQ. The CDR3 loop spans 15 amino acids. With 0 bases removed from V and 2 bases from J, the gap between germline ends came to 7 bases. The CDR3 is CASSQDGSNTGELFF. Here the CDR3 DNA reads TGTGCCAGCAGCCAAGACGGGTCTAACACCGGGGAGCTGTTTTTT.

This clonotype was counted between two and nine times. The chain links TRBV4-2 to TRBJ1-2, with 10 bases matching TRBD1. The germline gives CDR1 LGHNA, CDR2 YNFKEQ. The CDR3 is 16 amino acids. The V segment lost 3 bases and the J segment 1 base; nucleotides outside the gene matches: 5. CDR3 sequence reads: CASSQPRTGGNYGYTF. The DNA for the CDR3 is TGTGCCAGCAGCCAGCCCCGGACAGGGGGTAACTATGGCTACACCTTC.

This clonotype was detected many times. This chain joins TRBV12-3 or TRBV12-4 and TRBJ1-1; 7 nucleotides line up with TRBD1. With V trimmed by 6 bases and J by 6 bases, 10 bases remained unmatched. The CDR3 runs to 14 residues. CDR3 region: CASSPTGSRAEAFF. The CDR3 DNA is TGTGCCAGCAGCCCGACAGGGTCGAGGGCTGAAGCTTTCTTT.

This clonotype was recorded many times. Here the CDR3 reads CASSGVRDAGPLHF. DNA for the CDR3: TGTGCCAGCAGTGGCGTCAGGGACGCGGGACCCCTCCACTTT. The chain employs TRBV2 and TRBJ1-6, with D possibly matching TRBD1 (5 bases). V shed 4 bases and J shed 12 bases, with 16 bases lying between them. The germline CDR1 and CDR2 sequences are SNHLY and FYNNEI. The CDR3 contains 14 residues.

The table lists this clonotype with many counts. CDR3 in DNA: TGCAGCGTTGTATTCCCCCTTAACACTGAAGCTTTCTTT. Translation gives CSVVFPLNTEAFF. The J gene is TRBJ1-1, the V gene TRBV29-1, with D uncertain. The V gene's germline CDR1 is SQVTM and CDR2 ANQGSEA. CDR3 length equals 13 residues. V dropped 4 bases and J dropped 2 bases, with 11 bases sitting between them.

The CDR3 nucleotides read TGCGCCAGCAGCCTGGGGACAGGGGACGATGAGCAGTTCTTC. It codes for CASSLGTGDDEQFF. The chain recombines TRBV5-1 with TRBJ2-1, with 10 bases lining up with TRBD1. This CDR3 contains 14 residues. V was clipped by 4 bases and J by 8 bases; unmatched bases: 6. The germline V gene encodes CDR1 SGHRS and CDR2 YFSETQ.

A few counts support this clonotype. The V and J genes are TRBV6-5 and TRBJ1-1; D call uncertain. The germline V gene has CDR1 MNHEY and CDR2 SVGAGI. The CDR3 has 13 amino acids. V shed 6 bases and J shed 6 bases, with 14 bases lying between them. The CDR3 DNA follows: TGTGCCAGCAGACCCGTGATAAGATCTGAAGCTTTCTTT. This codes for CASRPVIRSEAFF.

This clonotype has a count of ten or more. The V call is TRBV7-6, the J call TRBJ2-5; 11 positions agree with TRBD2. The CDR3 contains 18 residues. V dropped 1 base and J dropped 5; count of bases not matched to a gene: 12. Germline CDR1 and CDR2: SGHVS and FNYEAQ. The CDR3 region has the DNA TGTGCCAGCAGCTTAGAGGCTAGCGGGGGGCTACATCAGGAGACCCAGTACTTC. Its translation is CASSLEASGGLHQETQYF.

This clonotype was counted between two and nine times. In DNA form, the CDR3 reads TGTGCCAGCATTAGGGCGGGAACTGGGGAGCTGTTTTTT. It codes for CASIRAGTGELFF. The chain has TRBV28 and TRBJ2-2; TRBD2 might be the D (6 bases). Germline V gene sequence: CDR1 MDHEN, CDR2 SYDVKM. CDR3 size: 13 residues. V was shortened by 7 bases and J by 8 bases, with 14 bases between the two germline ends. The full variable domain, with the rest looked up from reference TRBV28 and TRBJ2-2, is DVKVTQSSRYLVKRTGEKVFLECVQDMDHENMFWYRQDPGLGLRLIYFSYDVKMKEKGDIPEGYSVSREKKERFSLILESASTNQTSMYLCASIRAGTGELFFGEGSRLTVL.

This clonotype was seen a few times. The chain combines TRBV7-9 with TRBJ2-1, with D possibly matching TRBD2 (5 bases). CDR1 is SEHNR and CDR2 is FQNEAQ in the germline V gene (reference sequence). The CDR3 has 14 amino acids. V gave up 3 bases and J gave up 7 bases, with 13 bases separating them. The CDR3 region has the DNA TGTGCCAGCAGCTTTGGCTCTACGGGGAATGAGCAGTTCTTC. Its translation: CASSFGSTGNEQFF.

The V gene is TRBV7-9, the J gene TRBJ2-7; 7 bases fit TRBD1. V gave up 5 bases and J gave up 1 base; unmatched junction bases: 5. The CDR3 contains 14 residues. The germline V gene encodes CDR1 SEHNR and CDR2 FQNEAQ (reference sequence). The CDR3 is CASSQQTGSYEQYF. The CDR3, as DNA: TGTGCCAGCAGCCAACAGACAGGGTCCTACGAGCAGTACTTC.